This entry lists 5 T cell receptor beta chains sequenced from one sample in a study of graft-versus-host responses after intestinal transplantation. Method: immunoSEQ multiplex PCR; TCRdb's copy keeps in-frame clones and lacks some. The table shows roughly 56,000 clones, with under 95% occurring only once. This sample comprised PBMCs, obtained 118 days after intestinal transplantation. The receptors shown here come from a human patient who received an intestinal transplant, so some T cells may come from the graft donor.

This clone was seen a single time. CDR3 in amino acids: CASKLQGAGSPLHF. As DNA, the CDR3 is TGTGCCAGCAAACTACAGGGGGCCGGTTCACCCCTCCACTTT. This rearrangement joins TRBV6-5 to TRBJ1-6; 9 bases align to TRBD1. The germline CDR1 and CDR2 sequences are MNHEY and SVGAGI. This CDR3 spans 14 amino acids. The ends lost 7 bases at V and 9 bases at J; junction bases unmatched: 7.

The chain carries TRBV6-5 and TRBJ2-7; D assignment may be TRBD1 or TRBD2 (6 bases each). Germline V gives CDR1 MNHEY, CDR2 SVGAGI. Trimming stripped 6 bases from V and 5 bases from J, with 17 bases between. The CDR3 loop spans 14 amino acids. The CDR3 region has the DNA TGTGCCAGCAGCCTAGGGGGGCTCCCCCACGAGCAGTACTTC. Its translation: CASSLGGLPHEQYF.

The chain is built from TRBV4-1 and TRBJ2-2, with TRBD2 identical over 10 bases. Trimming took 3 bases from V and 6 from J; bases not matched to a gene: 7. The germline V gene encodes CDR1 MGHRA and CDR2 YSYEKL. This CDR3 spans 16 amino acids. CDR3 coding DNA: TGCGCCAGCAGCCAGGAAAGCGGGGGGGCCCCCGGGGAGCTGTTTTTT. It translates to CASSQESGGAPGELFF.

This clone has just one count. V and J are TRBV27 and TRBJ2-7; 7 bases map to TRBD1. Germline CDR1 is MNHEY and CDR2 is SMNVEV (reference sequence). The trim removed 6 bases at V and 5 bases at J, leaving 16 bases unmatched. This CDR3 comprises 16 residues. CDR3 DNA sequence: TGTGCCAGCAGCATCCGTTACCCGAGGGGGCGTGACGAGCAGTACTTC. Amino acids: CASSIRYPRGRDEQYF.

V usage is TRBV4-1 and J usage is TRBJ2-7, with D uncertain. CDR3 length equals 13 residues. Germline V gene data show CDR1 as MGHRA and CDR2 as YSYEKL. Trimming cost V 1 base and J 7 bases, with 11 bases left between them. CDR3 bases: TGCGCCAGCAGCCAAGTCGTAGTTGGTGAGCAGTACTTC. Its protein is CASSQVVVGEQYF.